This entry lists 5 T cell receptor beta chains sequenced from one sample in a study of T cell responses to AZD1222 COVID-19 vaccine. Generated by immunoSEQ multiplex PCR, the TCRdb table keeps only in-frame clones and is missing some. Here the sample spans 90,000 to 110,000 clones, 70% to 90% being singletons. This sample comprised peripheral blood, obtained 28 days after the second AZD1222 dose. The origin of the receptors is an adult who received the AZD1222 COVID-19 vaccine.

The CDR3 bases are TGTGCCAGCAGTTTTCGTGGGAGAGGGACCGGGGAGCTGTTTTTT. Translation: CASSFRGRGTGELFF. This sequence joins TRBV27 and TRBJ2-2; D is perhaps TRBD2 (5 bases). Germline V gene lookup returns CDR1 MNHEY and CDR2 SMNVEV (reference sequence). The CDR3 totals 15 residues. The V and J ends lost 3 bases and 5 bases respectively, with 13 bases between them.

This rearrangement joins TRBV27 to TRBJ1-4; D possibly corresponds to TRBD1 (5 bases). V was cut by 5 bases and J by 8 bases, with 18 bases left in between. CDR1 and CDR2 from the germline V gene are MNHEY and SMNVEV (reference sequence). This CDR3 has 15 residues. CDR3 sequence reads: CASSPGTGRGEKLFF. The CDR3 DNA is TGTGCCAGCAGTCCCGGGACCGGTAGAGGGGAAAAACTGTTTTTT.

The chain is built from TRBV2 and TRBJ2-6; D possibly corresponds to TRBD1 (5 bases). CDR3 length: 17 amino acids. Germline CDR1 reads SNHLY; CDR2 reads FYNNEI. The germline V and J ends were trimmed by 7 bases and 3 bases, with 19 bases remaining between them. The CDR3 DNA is TGTGCCAGCACCCCCCGGAAAGGGGCGCATGGGGCCAACGTCCTGACTTTC. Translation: CASTPRKGAHGANVLTF.

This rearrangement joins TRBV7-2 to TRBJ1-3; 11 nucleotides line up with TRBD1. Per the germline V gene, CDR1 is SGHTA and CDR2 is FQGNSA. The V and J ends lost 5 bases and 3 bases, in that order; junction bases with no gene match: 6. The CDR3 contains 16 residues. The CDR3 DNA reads TGTGCCAGCAGCCCCCGGACAGGGGGCGGTGGAAACACCATATATTTT. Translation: CASSPRTGGGGNTIYF.

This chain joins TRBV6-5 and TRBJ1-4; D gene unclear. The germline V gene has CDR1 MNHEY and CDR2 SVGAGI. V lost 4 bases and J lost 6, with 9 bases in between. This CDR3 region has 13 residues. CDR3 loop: CASSWLGDEKLFF. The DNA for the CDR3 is TGTGCCAGCAGTTGGTTGGGAGATGAAAAACTGTTTTTT.